The entry that follows covers one TCR beta chain sequence. Using genomic DNA as the template, TCR beta VDJ and CDR3 profiling was carried out. TCRdb redid the calling of the reads with MiXCR, one entry per CDR3 protein. In the table there are 150,000 to 200,000 distinct CDR3 sequences, 71% of which are singletons. This sample is part of a study of CD8+CD57+ T cells in acquired aplastic anemia. Background on the study: Across the sorted CD4+ and CD8+ cells, DNA amounts averaged roughly 3 ug.

In patients chosen for sequencing, flow cytometry had shown CD8+CD57+ cell expansion. The CDR3 totals 14 residues. V shed 7 bases and J 5 bases; nucleotides not matched to a gene: 9. Germline values: CDR1 MNHNY, CDR2 SVGAGI (reference sequence). The chain uses TRBV6-6 and TRBJ2-7; 9 bases line up with TRBD2. This receptor was obtained from a human donor with aplastic anemia. Sequenced material: sorted CD4+, CD8+, or CD8+CD57+ T cells (not recorded which) from PBMCs. CDR3 amino acids: CASTTSSGNHEQYF. The CDR3 DNA reads TGTGCCAGCACTACGTCTAGCGGGAACCACGAGCAGTACTTC.